This TCR beta chain was identified in a study of shared clonotypes between healthy human individuals. In the naive CD8 group, cells lacked CD45RO and were positively selected for CCR7, so terminally differentiated effector memory CD45RA+ cells were left out. Profiled with immunoSEQ multiplex PCR; TCRdb holds only in-frame clones, not every one. Of 600,000 or so clones in the sample, 85% to 95% were seen once. The CDR3 extends over 12 amino acids. V gave up 5 bases and J gave up 3 bases, with 5 bases separating them. Germline-derived CDR1 and CDR2 are MDHEN and SYDVKM. What was sequenced was naive CD8+ T cells sorted from blood. The TCR was taken from a woman aged 30 to 39 in good health. The J gene is TRBJ2-1, the V gene TRBV28, with D uncertain. CDR3: CASSPYYNEQFF. Written as DNA, the CDR3 is TGTGCCAGCAGTCCTTACTACAATGAGCAGTTCTTC.